This T cell receptor beta chain derives from a study of blood T cell repertoires in COVID-19. Overall study: COVID-19 samples, acute and convalescent, were from the United States, Italy and Spain. The cDNA or gDNA used as material had been derived from T cells, B-cell-depleted T cells, or PBMCs.

In the original processing: Amplification from reference gene primers served as the basis for estimated nucleated cell counts. Only in-frame clones appear in the TCRdb table, and some are missing; sequencing was by immunoSEQ multiplex PCR. The V and J calls and the clone size are those of that table, but D and trimming were determined from the DNA. The table shows approximately 67,000 clones, with about 87% occurring only once. This CDR3 spans 14 amino acids. The germline V gene encodes CDR1 SNHLY and CDR2 FYNNEI. V lost 3 bases, J lost 5 bases, and 13 bases lay in between. The sample comprised peripheral blood. This clonotype originated in a man in his fifties or sixties with active COVID-19. The chain joins TRBV2 to TRBJ1-2, with D hard to call. CDR3 DNA: TGTGCCAGCAGTGAGGGGAGAGGACCTTATGGCTACACCTTC. Translating gives CASSEGRGPYGYTF.